The clone carrying this T cell receptor (beta chain) was seen only once. What it binds is unknown. These data are taken from a study of cytomegalovirus exposure and HLA in healthy donors. The CDR3 loop spans 14 amino acids. The V end was cut by 4 bases, the J end by 2 bases, with 11 bases between. Germline CDR1 reads SGHNT; CDR2 reads YYREEE (reference sequence). The study's findings and limits: The study designated about 160 TCR beta chains cytomegalovirus-associated.

Clones were sequenced by immunoSEQ multiplex PCR, and TCRdb holds only the in-frame ones, with some missing. Altogether 120,000 or so clones are present, roughly nine tenths being singletons, with the ten largest covering around 1.1%. Material for sequencing was PBMCs. The receptor was derived from a woman younger than 30 in good health and CMV-seronegative. The J gene is TRBJ2-3, the V gene TRBV5-4; possible D gene TRBD1, 6 bases. The chain's CDR3 is CASSPTGHTDTQYF. The CDR3 nucleotides are TGTGCCAGCAGCCCGACAGGACACACAGATACGCAGTATTTT.